This is a list of T cell receptor beta chains from one sample in a study of beta chain features in type 1 diabetes. The method was immunoSEQ multiplex PCR; TCRdb's version includes in-frame clones alone and lacks a portion of them. This table holds about 150,000 clones, about an eighth found once. Sequenced material: central memory CD4+ T cells from blood. All receptors come from a man between 18 and 29 years old with type 1 diabetes. Each CDR3 is given with its conserved first and last residue. D genes are given only for firm matches. Size values are once, few and many counts, or a class for expanded clones, and some rows have none.

d_gene: NA; j_gene: TRBJ2-5; v_gene: TRBV28; len: 15; abundance: NA; CDR3nt: TGTGCCAGCAGTTTACCTGTAGTGGGGAGCCGGACCCAGTACTTC; CDR3aa: CASSLPVVGSRTQYF
d_gene: NA; j_gene: TRBJ2-5; v_gene: TRBV7-9; len: 13; abundance: NA; CDR3nt: TGTGCCAGCAGCTTTCTAGCCGCGGAGACCCAGTACTTC; CDR3aa: CASSFLAAETQYF
d_gene: TRBD1; j_gene: TRBJ2-1; v_gene: TRBV7-6; len: 14; abundance: NA; CDR3nt: TGTGCCAGCCGCACGGGGCAGGGGGCAAATGAGCAGTTCTTC; CDR3aa: CASRTGQGANEQFF
d_gene: NA; j_gene: TRBJ1-2; v_gene: TRBV19; len: 15; abundance: few; CDR3nt: TGTGCCAGTAGTGGCTACAGGGACAACCGGGATGGCTACACCTTC; CDR3aa: CASSGYRDNRDGYTF
d_gene: NA; j_gene: TRBJ2-2; v_gene: TRBV4-1; len: 15; abundance: NA; CDR3nt: TGCGCCAGCAGCCAAGTCCTTCAGGGTTCCGGGGAGCTGTTTTTT; CDR3aa: CASSQVLQGSGELFF
d_gene: NA; j_gene: TRBJ1-2; v_gene: TRBV6-1; len: 14; abundance: NA; CDR3nt: TGTGCCAGCAGTGAACCCGCCCTAGGCCATGGCTACACCTTC; CDR3aa: CASSEPALGHGYTF
d_gene: NA; j_gene: TRBJ1-2; v_gene: TRBV27; len: 14; abundance: NA; CDR3nt: TGTGCCAGCAGAGGACAGAACATTAACTATGGCTACACCTTC; CDR3aa: CASRGQNINYGYTF
d_gene: NA; j_gene: TRBJ2-7; v_gene: TRBV7-7; len: 14; abundance: few; CDR3nt: TGTGCTAGCAGCCCGGGGCTAGTTTCTACCGAGCAGTACTTC; CDR3aa: CASSPGLVSTEQYF
d_gene: NA; j_gene: TRBJ2-7; v_gene: TRBV6-1; len: 13; abundance: few; CDR3nt: TGTGCCAGCAGCGACAAAATCTCCTACGAGCAGTACTTC; CDR3aa: CASSDKISYEQYF
d_gene: NA; j_gene: TRBJ2-2; v_gene: TRBV6-1; len: 14; abundance: few; CDR3nt: TGTGCCAGCAGTGTGATGGGGAACTCCGGGGAGCTGTTTTTT; CDR3aa: CASSVMGNSGELFF
d_gene: NA; j_gene: TRBJ2-5; v_gene: TRBV10-3; len: 11; abundance: many; CDR3nt: TGTGCCATCAGTGGCGGGGAGACCCAGTACTTC; CDR3aa: CAISGGETQYF
d_gene: NA; j_gene: TRBJ1-6; v_gene: TRBV7-6; len: 16; abundance: few; CDR3nt: TGTGCCAGCAGCCGTACGCAGCCTGGGGGGCCTTCACCCCTCCACTTT; CDR3aa: CASSRTQPGGPSPLHF
d_gene: NA; j_gene: TRBJ2-6; v_gene: TRBV29-1; len: 12; abundance: many; CDR3nt: TGCAGCGTTGTTAGTGGGGCCAACGTCCTGACTTTC; CDR3aa: CSVVSGANVLTF
d_gene: NA; j_gene: TRBJ2-5; v_gene: TRBV2; len: 13; abundance: many; CDR3nt: TGTGCCAGCAGACATCCCGGGACAGAGACCCAGTACTTC; CDR3aa: CASRHPGTETQYF
d_gene: NA; j_gene: TRBJ1-2; v_gene: TRBV5-4; len: 12; abundance: NA; CDR3nt: TGTGCCAGCAGCGCGGACAGCCGTGGCTACACCTTC; CDR3aa: CASSADSRGYTF
d_gene: NA; j_gene: TRBJ2-5; v_gene: TRBV7-7; len: 14; abundance: NA; CDR3nt: TGTGCTAGCAGCTTAGACGTTTACAGGCAGACCCAGTACTTC; CDR3aa: CASSLDVYRQTQYF
d_gene: TRBD2; j_gene: TRBJ2-3; v_gene: TRBV7-2; len: 14; abundance: few; CDR3nt: TGTGCCAGCAGCCCGAGCGGGGGGGCGGTCGCGCAGTATTTT; CDR3aa: CASSPSGGAVAQYF
d_gene: TRBD1; j_gene: TRBJ2-5; v_gene: TRBV7-9; len: 14; abundance: few; CDR3nt: TGTGCCAGCAGCTTAGGGACAGGGGTAGAGACCCAGTACTTC; CDR3aa: CASSLGTGVETQYF
d_gene: NA; j_gene: TRBJ2-7; v_gene: TRBV6-1; len: 14; abundance: NA; CDR3nt: TGTGCCAGCGTGCACGACCTGAGCTCCTACGAGCAGTACTTC; CDR3aa: CASVHDLSSYEQYF
d_gene: NA; j_gene: TRBJ2-7; v_gene: TRBV9; len: 14; abundance: NA; CDR3nt: TGTGCCAGCAGCGTAGCTACAGGAGCCAACGAGCAGTACTTC; CDR3aa: CASSVATGANEQYF
d_gene: NA; j_gene: TRBJ1-2; v_gene: TRBV4-1; len: 17; abundance: NA; CDR3nt: TGCGCCAGCAGCCAAGACCTCGCGAGGGGCAGAAACTATGGCTACACCTTC; CDR3aa: CASSQDLARGRNYGYTF
d_gene: NA; j_gene: TRBJ1-1; v_gene: TRBV11-2; len: 11; abundance: few; CDR3nt: TGTGCCAGCAGCGGATACACTGAAGCTTTCTTT; CDR3aa: CASSGYTEAFF
d_gene: NA; j_gene: TRBJ1-2; v_gene: TRBV7-6; len: 14; abundance: few; CDR3nt: TGTGCCAGCAGCTCCACGGACGGGTTAAATGGCTACACCTTC; CDR3aa: CASSSTDGLNGYTF
d_gene: NA; j_gene: TRBJ2-5; v_gene: TRBV7-2; len: 14; abundance: few; CDR3nt: TGTGCCAGCGGAAACACCGGACGCGTGGAGACCCAGTACTTC; CDR3aa: CASGNTGRVETQYF
d_gene: TRBD1; j_gene: TRBJ1-5; v_gene: TRBV18; len: 17; abundance: NA; CDR3nt: TGTGCCAGCTCACCAACAGGGGGTATGTCGGGCAATCAGCCCCAGCATTTT; CDR3aa: CASSPTGGMSGNQPQHF
d_gene: NA; j_gene: TRBJ1-2; v_gene: TRBV28; len: 13; abundance: few; CDR3nt: TGTGCCAGCAGTCCAAGTTGGGGCGGCGGCTACACCTTC; CDR3aa: CASSPSWGGGYTF
d_gene: TRBD2; j_gene: TRBJ2-5; v_gene: TRBV7-3; len: 15; abundance: NA; CDR3nt: TGTGCCAGCAGCTTAGGGACTAGCGGGCAAGAGACCCAGTACTTC; CDR3aa: CASSLGTSGQETQYF
d_gene: NA; j_gene: TRBJ2-2; v_gene: TRBV7-2; len: 15; abundance: NA; CDR3nt: TGTGCCAGCAGCTTTTTCGGACAGTCCACCGGGGAGCTGTTTTTT; CDR3aa: CASSFFGQSTGELFF
d_gene: NA; j_gene: TRBJ1-6; v_gene: TRBV9; len: 14; abundance: NA; CDR3nt: TGTGCCAGCAGCGCAGGGCAGTTCAATTCACCCCTCCACTTT; CDR3aa: CASSAGQFNSPLHF
d_gene: NA; j_gene: TRBJ1-2; v_gene: TRBV27; len: 14; abundance: NA; CDR3nt: TGTGCCAGCAGTCCGGCGGGGGGATTAGGAGGCTACACCTTC; CDR3aa: CASSPAGGLGGYTF
d_gene: TRBD1; j_gene: TRBJ1-6; v_gene: TRBV5-4; len: 17; abundance: NA; CDR3nt: TGTGCCAGCAGCCGAGCGGACAGGGACGTCGGGAATTCACCCCTCCACTTT; CDR3aa: CASSRADRDVGNSPLHF
d_gene: NA; j_gene: TRBJ2-2; v_gene: TRBV7-6; len: 17; abundance: many; CDR3nt: TGTGCCAGCAGCTTAGGGGCCGGGACACTAAACACCGGGGAGCTGTTTTTT; CDR3aa: CASSLGAGTLNTGELFF
d_gene: NA; j_gene: TRBJ1-3; v_gene: TRBV30; len: 17; abundance: NA; CDR3nt: TGTGCCTGGAGCGTAAGATTAACAGGGAGCTCTGGAAACACCATATATTTT; CDR3aa: CAWSVRLTGSSGNTIYF
d_gene: NA; j_gene: TRBJ2-7; v_gene: TRBV19; len: 11; abundance: few; CDR3nt: TGTGCCCGATCAAGCTCCTACGAGCAGTACTTC; CDR3aa: CARSSSYEQYF
d_gene: NA; j_gene: TRBJ2-2; v_gene: TRBV15; len: 17; abundance: few; CDR3nt: TGTGCCACCAGCAGGCCCATGGTGGGAATCAGCACCGGGGAGCTGTTTTTT; CDR3aa: CATSRPMVGISTGELFF
d_gene: TRBD1; j_gene: TRBJ2-1; v_gene: TRBV7-2; len: 16; abundance: NA; CDR3nt: TGTGCCAGCAGCTTAGCGCTGACAGGGGGGTCGGATGAGCAGTTCTTC; CDR3aa: CASSLALTGGSDEQFF
d_gene: NA; j_gene: TRBJ1-6; v_gene: TRBV6-4; len: 14; abundance: few; CDR3nt: TGTGCCAGCAGTGATGGGCAGGGGAATTCACCCCTCCACTTT; CDR3aa: CASSDGQGNSPLHF
d_gene: NA; j_gene: TRBJ2-1; v_gene: TRBV6-1; len: 11; abundance: NA; CDR3nt: TGTGCCAGCTCCAGAGTAGGTGAGCAGTTCTTC; CDR3aa: CASSRVGEQFF
d_gene: NA; j_gene: TRBJ2-5; v_gene: TRBV30; len: 13; abundance: few; CDR3nt: TGTGCCTGGAGTTCCGGCCTCTCGGAGACCCAGTACTTC; CDR3aa: CAWSSGLSETQYF
d_gene: TRBD1; j_gene: TRBJ2-2; v_gene: TRBV7-8; len: 16; abundance: few; CDR3nt: TGTGCCAGCAGCCACCGGGACAGGTTCTACACCGGGGAGCTGTTTTTT; CDR3aa: CASSHRDRFYTGELFF
d_gene: TRBD1; j_gene: TRBJ2-7; v_gene: TRBV30; len: 11; abundance: NA; CDR3nt: TGTGCCTGGGGGACAGCTTACGAGCAGTACTTC; CDR3aa: CAWGTAYEQYF
d_gene: TRBD2; j_gene: TRBJ2-5; v_gene: TRBV13; len: 18; abundance: few; CDR3nt: TGTGCCAGCAGCTTCAGAACCGCTAGCGGGGGGTCCCAAGAGACCCAGTACTTC; CDR3aa: CASSFRTASGGSQETQYF
d_gene: TRBD1; j_gene: TRBJ1-2; v_gene: TRBV4-1; len: 16; abundance: few; CDR3nt: TGCGCCAGCAGCCAAGTCGACAGGGATTTAGACTATGGCTACACCTTC; CDR3aa: CASSQVDRDLDYGYTF
d_gene: NA; j_gene: TRBJ2-7; v_gene: TRBV29-1; len: 14; abundance: NA; CDR3nt: TGCAGCGTTGACGAAGGAATCCTTAACTCCGAGCAGTACTTC; CDR3aa: CSVDEGILNSEQYF
d_gene: TRBD1; j_gene: TRBJ1-2; v_gene: TRBV9; len: 17; abundance: NA; CDR3nt: TGTGCCAGCAGCAGAACGCCCCGGACAGGGGAACTCTATGGCTACACCTTC; CDR3aa: CASSRTPRTGELYGYTF
d_gene: NA; j_gene: TRBJ1-6; v_gene: TRBV25-1; len: 16; abundance: NA; CDR3nt: TGTGCCAGCAGTGAATACCGACCAGGGCCGAATTCACCCCTCCACTTT; CDR3aa: CASSEYRPGPNSPLHF